The present T cell receptor beta chain was sequenced within a study of Ad26.COV2.S vaccination and SARS-CoV-2 variants. At the level of the study: Ad26.COV2.S given intramuscularly, once or twice 56 days apart. Overall study results and limits: Comparability of non-spike TCR breadth was observed across vaccine and placebo recipients.

Specified treatment: around 19 received Ad26.COV2.S at low or high dose, single or two shots; 5 received placebo; per-sample allocation not given. Repertoires come from day 63 after the first vaccine or placebo injection. Immunization relied on an Ad26 vector, which expressed Wuhan-strain SARS-CoV-2 spike. On this clone: What it recognizes is unknown.

The ends lost 2 bases at V and 7 bases at J; junction bases unmatched: 9. Looked up from germline, CDR1 is MNHEY and CDR2 is SVGEGT. The CDR3 covers 17 residues. Data came from immunoSEQ multiplex PCR; TCRdb stores just in-frame clones and leaves some out. The repertoire has some 250,000 clones, roughly 88% of them found once; the top ten carry around a tenth. The V call is TRBV6-2 or TRBV6-3, the J call TRBJ2-1; 12 bases match TRBD2. This material consisted of peripheral blood, taken in a trial of Ad26.COV2.S vaccine versus placebo. This receptor was identified in a person between 18 and 60 years old who received the Ad26.COV2.S COVID-19 vaccine or a placebo. The CDR3, as DNA: TGTGCCAGCAGTTACCCAAGGACTAGCGGGAAATATAATGAGCAGTTCTTC. Translated: CASSYPRTSGKYNEQFF.